The text below deals with one T cell receptor beta chain. The data belong to a study of blood T cell repertoires in COVID-19. About the study: Researchers got acute and convalescent COVID-19 samples from the United States, Italy and Spain.

Authors' processing steps: Reference gene primer amplification gave estimated nucleated cell counts. Profiled with immunoSEQ multiplex PCR; TCRdb holds only in-frame clones, not every one. That table supplies the V and J calls and clone size; D and trimming were determined from the DNA. Here the sample spans around 160,000 clones, more than 70% being singletons. This study enrolled people aged roughly 18 to 89 from about two dozen US geographic areas. Participants were placed into cohorts based on the clinical history they reported. J gave up 4 bases and V 6 bases, and 5 bases lay outside the gene matches. The germline V gene has CDR1 WSHSY and CDR2 SAAADI. The length of the CDR3 is 15 residues.

The rearrangement uses TRBV10-2 and TRBJ1-5; 11 bases fit TRBD1. The clonotype comes from a man aged 40-49 years who had recovered from COVID-19. What was sequenced was PBMCs or T cells enriched from blood (not recorded which). CDR3 nucleotides: TGCGCCAGCAGCTGGACAGGGGGCTGGAATCAGCCCCAGCATTTT. Encoded protein: CASSWTGGWNQPQHF.